The clone carrying this T cell receptor beta chain was counted between two and nine times. Its antigen is unknown. The data were obtained in a study of blood T cells in healthy people across ages. Findings and limits, study-wide: Per million T cells, TCR beta diversity dropped roughly linearly as age increased. TCR beta diversity was tightly associated with the proportion of naive T cells.

Total RNA extracted from each sample amounted to at least 6 micrograms. V lost 4 bases, J lost 0 bases, and 7 bases lay in between. CDR1 is SNHLY and CDR2 is FYNNEI in the germline V gene. CDR3 length: 14 residues. A sample-barcoded 5' primer and a J-beta primer mix were used in a second PCR of about 7 to 11 cycles. Using its own MiXCR run on the 5' RACE reads, TCRdb lists one record per CDR3 protein. The table has some 1,800,000 distinct CDR3 sequences, roughly two fifths seen once; the top ten hold 23%. V and J are TRBV2 and TRBJ1-5; unclear D gene. Sequenced material: blood. The sequence was collected from a human donor in good health. The CDR3 DNA is TGTGCCAGCAGTGTCTGGGATAGCAATCAGCCCCAGCATTTT. Its protein product is CASSVWDSNQPQHF.